These 24 T cell receptor beta chains originate from one sample sequenced in a study of T cells after somatic rescue of genetic block. TCRdb's table, derived via immunoSEQ multiplex PCR, lists solely in-frame clones and lacks some. The profile shows about 67,000 clones, about 91% of them singletons. Sequencing was carried out using peripheral blood mononuclear cells (PBMCs). These receptors all stem from a man in his forties.

DNA of the CDR3: TGTGCCAGCAGCCCCAGGGGTGGGGGGGTCTACGAGCAGTACTTC. This translates into CASSPRGGGVYEQYF. J is TRBJ2-7 and V is TRBV5-4; TRBD2 might be the D (7 bases). The CDR3 sequence is 15 residues long. V gave up 4 bases and J gave up 3 bases, with 17 bases separating them. The V gene's germline CDR1 is SGHNT and CDR2 YYREEE (reference sequence). The full variable domain, rest sourced from reference TRBV5-4 and TRBJ2-7, is ETGVTQSPTHLIKTRGQQVTLRCSSQSGHNTVSWYQQALGQGPQFIFQYYREEENGRGNFPPRFSGLQFPNYSSELNVNALELDDSALYLCASSPRGGGVYEQYFGPGTRLTVT.

The chain combines TRBV29-1 with TRBJ2-2; 7 positions agree with TRBD1. Germline CDR1 and CDR2: SQVTM and ANQGSEA. The V and J ends lost 7 bases and 6 bases, in that order; junction bases with no gene match: 14. This CDR3 has 15 amino acids. In DNA form, the CDR3 reads TGCAGCGCTGAGGGGGCGACGGCGCACTCCGGGGAGCTGTTTTTT. This encodes CSAEGATAHSGELFF.

J is TRBJ1-2 and V is TRBV7-8; D remains ambiguous. The CDR3 covers 14 residues. Trimming took 5 bases from V and 7 from J, leaving 17 bases between them. Germline V gives CDR1 SGHVS, CDR2 FQNEAQ. The DNA of the CDR3 is TGTGCCAGCAGCCGGATTTTGGGATCGGGTGGCTACACCTTC. It codes for CASSRILGSGGYTF.

The chain joins TRBV9 to TRBJ2-1; no definite D call. The V end lost 0 bases, the J end lost 5 bases, and 6 bases lay between the germline ends. Looked up from germline, CDR1 is SGDLS and CDR2 is YYNGEE. The CDR3 has 13 residues. The CDR3 is CASSVDLNNEQFF. The CDR3 DNA is TGTGCCAGCAGCGTAGATCTGAACAATGAGCAGTTCTTC.

V usage is TRBV5-1 and J usage is TRBJ1-5; no definite D call. Germline CDR1 is SGHRS and CDR2 is YFSETQ. The CDR3 extends over 13 amino acids. The ends were cut back, 0 bases at V and 4 bases at J, with 5 bases in the middle. CDR3 in DNA: TGCGCCAGCAGCTTGGGGGAAAATCAGCCCCAGCATTTT. As protein: CASSLGENQPQHF.

This clone was counted a few times. V usage is TRBV5-1 and J usage is TRBJ1-1, with a weak D call TRBD1 (6 bases). The CDR3 sequence is 15 residues long. Deletions cut 5 bases from V and 5 bases from J, with 19 bases between. Germline V gene lookup returns CDR1 SGHRS and CDR2 YFSETQ. CDR3 nucleotide sequence: TGCGCCAGCAGTTCCCAGGGGATCGGGGGGACTGAAGCTTTCTTT. Amino acids: CASSSQGIGGTEAFF.

The chain couples TRBV19 to TRBJ2-3; 11 bases line up with TRBD2. The V and J ends lost 2 bases and 4 bases, in that order; junction bases with no gene match: 5. Germline CDR1 and CDR2: LNHDA and SQIVND (reference sequence). The CDR3 is 16 residues long. The CDR3 protein is CASSIRSSGRADTQYF. CDR3 nucleotides: TGTGCCAGTAGTATAAGGAGTAGCGGGAGGGCAGATACGCAGTATTTT.

J is TRBJ2-7 and V is TRBV19; 10 bases map to TRBD1. The V gene end was trimmed by 1 base and the J gene end by 2 bases; junction bases not matched to a gene: 2. This CDR3 is built from 15 residues. Germline V gene sequence: CDR1 LNHDA, CDR2 SQIVND (reference sequence). CDR3 nucleotide sequence: TGTGCCAGTAGTATAGTTGGGACAGGGGCCTACGAGCAGTACTTC. Translated, it gives CASSIVGTGAYEQYF.

This rearrangement joins TRBV7-2 to TRBJ2-1, with D unclear. This CDR3 is built from 14 residues. Germline V gives CDR1 SGHTA, CDR2 FQGNSA. The V end lost 1 base, the J end lost 7 bases, and 11 bases lay between the germline ends. The CDR3 coding sequence is TGTGCCAGCAGCTTAGTTGTGGTGGGTAATGAGCAGTTCTTC. Its translation is CASSLVVVGNEQFF.

This chain joins TRBV5-8 and TRBJ1-1, with 8 bases aligning to TRBD1. Trimming removed 2 bases from V and 4 bases from J; junction bases left unmatched: 16. The CDR3 covers 18 residues. The germline V gene encodes CDR1 SGHTS and CDR2 YDEGEE. The CDR3 here is CASSLRRTGPGGPTEAFF. CDR3 bases: TGTGCCAGCAGCTTACGAAGGACAGGGCCCGGAGGGCCCACTGAAGCTTTCTTT.

The V call is TRBV2, the J call TRBJ2-1; a possible D gene is TRBD2 (6 bases). V lost 8 bases and J 0 bases, leaving 8 bases between the germline ends. The CDR3 covers 13 residues. Germline loops: CDR1 SNHLY, CDR2 FYNNEI. The CDR3 DNA is TGTGCCAGCCCCGGGGGCTCCTACAATGAGCAGTTCTTC. It translates to CASPGGSYNEQFF.

V usage is TRBV5-6 and J usage is TRBJ1-1; TRBD1 matches at 7 bases. The V segment lost 2 bases and the J segment 8 bases; nucleotides outside the gene matches: 9. The germline V gene has CDR1 SGHDT and CDR2 YYEEEE. The CDR3 contains 14 residues. This CDR3 is CASSFLLTGEEAFF. CDR3 bases: TGTGCCAGCAGCTTTTTACTCACAGGGGAAGAAGCTTTCTTT.

This clone came up a few times. The rearrangement links TRBV2 to TRBJ2-1; D might be TRBD1 or TRBD2, each matching 5 bases. Germline CDR1 SNHLY, CDR2 FYNNEI. Between the trimmed V and J ends, which lost 1 base and 6 bases, there was a span of 13 bases. The CDR3 is 15 amino acids. CDR3 residues: CASSEVWIGGNEQFF. The CDR3 bases are TGTGCCAGCAGTGAAGTGTGGATTGGGGGCAATGAGCAGTTCTTC. The whole variable domain, remainder taken from reference TRBV2 and TRBJ2-1, is EPEVTQTPSHQVTQMGQEVILRCVPISNHLYFYWYRQILGQKVEFLVSFYNNEISEKSEIFDDQFSVERPDGSNFTLKIRSTKLEDSAMYFCASSEVWIGGNEQFFGPGTRLTVL.

The chain uses TRBV5-4 and TRBJ2-6; 12 bases are shared with TRBD2. Germline trimming cut 4 bases from V and 0 bases from J; bases unmatched to any gene: 11. The CDR3 length is 20 residues. Germline values: CDR1 SGHNT, CDR2 YYREEE (reference sequence). CDR3 nucleotides: TGTGCCAGCAGCCCCAGTCTCCCGACTAGCGGGAGCTCTGGGGCCAACGTCCTGACTTTC. It translates to CASSPSLPTSGSSGANVLTF.

This clone is a singleton in its sample. This chain joins TRBV27 and TRBJ1-2; D gene unclear. CDR3 length equals 15 residues. CDR1 and CDR2 (germline): MNHEY, SMNVEV (reference sequence). With 6 bases removed from V and 5 bases from J, the gap between germline ends came to 19 bases. The CDR3 protein is CASRPRFGVGYGYTF. For the CDR3, the DNA is TGTGCCAGCAGACCCCGGTTCGGGGTGGGGTATGGCTACACCTTC.

This clone was picked up one time. The chain has TRBV6-5 and TRBJ1-1; unclear D gene. The CDR3 is 15 residues long. CDR1 and CDR2 from the germline V gene are MNHEY and SVGAGI. V shed 0 bases and J shed 1 base, with 9 bases lying between them. Here the CDR3 DNA reads TGTGCCAGCAGTTACTCGTGGTCCGAGAACACTGAAGCTTTCTTT. Its protein product is CASSYSWSENTEAFF.

This sequence joins TRBV5-6 and TRBJ1-2; D remains ambiguous. V was clipped by 4 bases and J by 5 bases, with 21 bases between them. The germline CDR1 and CDR2 sequences are SGHDT and YYEEEE. The CDR3 has 16 amino acids. As DNA, the CDR3 is TGTGCCAGCAGCCCGGACTGGGTCGGGTTTCTTTATGGCTACACCTTC. Its translation: CASSPDWVGFLYGYTF. Full variable domain (remainder filled in from reference TRBV5-6 and TRBJ1-2): DAGVTQSPTHLIKTRGQQVTLRCSPKSGHDTVSWYQQALGQGPQFIFQYYEEEERQRGNFPDRFSGHQFPNYSSELNVNALLLGDSALYLCASSPDWVGFLYGYTFGSGTRLTVV.

The chain's CDR3 is CAVMVGHQETQYF. The CDR3 DNA follows: TGTGCCGTAATGGTGGGACACCAAGAGACCCAGTACTTC. This chain connects TRBV6-6 to TRBJ2-5; D possibly uses TRBD1 or TRBD2 (5 bases each). Per germline, CDR1 MNHNY and CDR2 SVGAGI (reference sequence). The CDR3 has 13 residues. The ends were cut back, 11 bases at V and 0 bases at J, with 13 bases in the middle.

The chain is built from TRBV7-3 and TRBJ2-1; tentative D call: TRBD2 (5 bases). The V gene's germline CDR1 is SGHTA and CDR2 FQGTGA. The V and J ends lost 8 bases and 7 bases respectively, with 15 bases between them. This CDR3 contains 13 residues. The CDR3 DNA sequence: TGTGCCAGCGCCGCGGGCGGGCTGAATGAGCAGTTCTTC. Its protein is CASAAGGLNEQFF.

J is TRBJ2-1 and V is TRBV7-9, with 8 bases that match TRBD1. The germline gives CDR1 SEHNR, CDR2 FQNEAQ (reference sequence). J was trimmed by 6 bases and V by 0 bases; bases with no gene match: 7. This CDR3 is built from 16 residues. CDR3 nucleotide sequence: TGTGCCAGCAGCTTAGCTGGCAGGGGGCGAGGCAATGAGCAGTTCTTC. The encoded protein is CASSLAGRGRGNEQFF. The whole variable domain, filled in from reference TRBV7-9 and TRBJ2-1, reads DTGVSQNPRHKITKRGQNVTFRCDPISEHNRLYWYRQTLGQGPEFLTYFQNEAQLEKSRLLSDRFSAERPKGSFSTLEIQRTEQGDSAMYLCASSLAGRGRGNEQFFGPGTRLTVL.

V is TRBV2 and J is TRBJ2-7; D is possibly TRBD2 (6 bases). The germline CDR1 and CDR2 sequences are SNHLY and FYNNEI. Deletions cut 6 bases from V and 5 bases from J, with 11 bases between. This CDR3 is 12 amino acids long. As DNA, the CDR3 is TGTGCCAGCAGCGGGGACTCGGACGAGCAGTACTTC. Translated: CASSGDSDEQYF.

This chain joins TRBV15 and TRBJ1-2; D perhaps matches TRBD1 (5 bases). V lost 4 bases, J lost 7 bases, and 13 bases lay in between. This CDR3 is built from 13 residues. CDR1 LNHNV and CDR2 YYDKDF come from the germline V gene (reference sequence). The CDR3 sequence: CATSIPGIFGYTF. In nucleotides, the CDR3 is TGTGCCACCAGCATACCAGGGATCTTTGGCTACACCTTC.

This chain connects TRBV6-1 to TRBJ1-1, with a weak D call TRBD1 (5 bases). Trimming removed 3 bases at V and 4 bases at J, with 12 bases between. Germline V gene data show CDR1 as MNHNS and CDR2 as SASEGT. This CDR3 is built from 14 residues. The CDR3 nucleotides read TGTGCCAGCAGTGACGTCAGGAGGGGCACTGAAGCTTTCTTT. Its translation: CASSDVRRGTEAFF.

This clone was counted only a few times. J is TRBJ1-2 and V is TRBV6-1; 9 nucleotides line up with TRBD1. Unmatched junction bases numbered 14, after V lost 3 bases and J lost 6 bases. The germline gives CDR1 MNHNS, CDR2 SASEGT. CDR3 length: 17 residues. CDR3 bases: TGTGCCAGCAGTGAGACTACAGGGGGCGCAAAAATTGATGGCTACACCTTC. Translating it yields CASSETTGGAKIDGYTF.